The rows below give T cell receptor beta chains drawn from one sample of a study of T-cell reconstitution after alpha-beta-depleted transplantation in children. TCRdb re-called the PCR reads through MiXCR, storing one row per CDR3 protein. The sample shows 700,000 to 950,000 distinct CDR3 sequences, less than 20% of them seen only once. Material: PBMCs, mostly from graft donor cells, obtained 360 days after TCRalphabeta/CD19-depleted stem cell transplant. All receptors derive from a male patient between 5 and 17 years old who had a stem cell transplant for acute lymphoblastic leukemia, so the T cells may come from the graft donor. The CDR3 runs from the conserved cysteine through the conserved F or W. The order of the fields is J gene, V gene, D gene, clone size, CDR3 protein, CDR3 DNA. The D gene is left open where the match is weak. Where a row states a size, it is once, few, many or the class of an expanded clone; other rows omit it.

J: TRBJ1-2; V: TRBV25-1; D: NA; size: few; CDR3: CASSDPRGGRGYGYTF; DNA: TGTGCCAGCAGTGACCCAAGGGGGGGGCGAGGCTATGGCTACACCTTC
J: TRBJ1-2; V: TRBV24-1; D: TRBD1; size: NA; CDR3: CATSGSGGSPGYTF; DNA: TGTGCCACCAGTGGGTCAGGGGGTTCCCCTGGCTACACCTTC
J: TRBJ2-1; V: TRBV25-1; D: TRBD1; size: NA; CDR3: CASSGTGGVYNEQFF; DNA: TGTGCCAGCAGTGGGACAGGGGGGGTTTACAATGAGCAGTTCTTC
J: TRBJ2-2; V: TRBV27; D: TRBD2; size: many; CDR3: CASGRLAGVNTGELFF; DNA: TGTGCCAGCGGACGACTAGCGGGAGTGAACACCGGGGAGCTGTTTTTT
J: TRBJ2-1; V: TRBV29-1; D: NA; size: NA; CDR3: CSVDLSRGGSNEQFF; DNA: TGCAGCGTTGATCTTAGCAGGGGGGGGAGTAATGAGCAGTTCTTC
J: TRBJ2-1; V: TRBV11-1; D: TRBD2; size: few; CDR3: CASSLAAGVWYFRHNEQFF; DNA: TGTGCCAGCAGCTTAGCGGCGGGAGTATGGTATTTCAGGCACAATGAGCAGTTCTTC
J: TRBJ2-1; V: TRBV5-1; D: NA; size: NA; CDR3: CASSLGERNNEQFF; DNA: TGCGCCAGCAGCTTGGGCGAGAGAAACAATGAGCAGTTCTTC
J: TRBJ2-5; V: TRBV29-1; D: TRBD2; size: few; CDR3: CSVVRLSGSEETQYF; DNA: TGCAGCGTTGTGAGACTTAGCGGGAGCGAGGAGACCCAGTACTTC
J: TRBJ2-1; V: TRBV30; D: NA; size: NA; CDR3: CAWSVSYNEQFF; DNA: TGTGCCTGGAGTGTTTCCTACAATGAGCAGTTCTTC
J: TRBJ1-2; V: TRBV5-1; D: NA; size: many; CDR3: CASSLTFSGRYGYTF; DNA: TGCGCCAGCAGCTTGACCTTTTCGGGTCGCTATGGCTACACCTTC
J: TRBJ1-1; V: TRBV5-1; D: TRBD1; size: few; CDR3: CASSLPRGQIRSTEAFF; DNA: TGCGCCAGCAGCTTGCCCAGGGGGCAGATTAGGAGCACTGAAGCTTTCTTT
J: TRBJ2-1; V: TRBV5-1; D: TRBD1; size: few; CDR3: CASSRNAGQGANNEQFF; DNA: TGCGCCAGCAGCCGTAATGCGGGACAGGGGGCGAACAATGAGCAGTTCTTC
J: TRBJ2-2; V: TRBV16; D: NA; size: NA; CDR3: CASSHGTVGGELFF; DNA: TGTGCCAGCAGCCATGGGACGGTCGGCGGGGAGCTGTTTTTT
J: TRBJ1-2; V: TRBV12-3/TRBV12-4; D: NA; size: few; CDR3: CASSPRVWGNYGYTF; DNA: TGTGCCAGCAGTCCCCGGGTATGGGGTAACTATGGCTACACCTTC
J: TRBJ2-3; V: TRBV12-3/TRBV12-4; D: NA; size: NA; CDR3: CASSPTTFTDTQYF; DNA: TGTGCCAGCAGTCCGACTACATTCACAGATACGCAGTATTTT
J: TRBJ2-7; V: TRBV3-1; D: TRBD1; size: NA; CDR3: CASSQFGTGDHYEQYF; DNA: TGTGCCAGCAGCCAATTTGGGACAGGGGACCACTACGAGCAGTACTTC
J: TRBJ2-2; V: TRBV9; D: NA; size: few; CDR3: CASSVATWVGNWFTGELFF; DNA: TGTGCCAGCAGCGTAGCTACGTGGGTTGGAAATTGGTTCACCGGGGAGCTGTTTTTT
J: TRBJ2-3; V: TRBV10-3; D: TRBD2; size: few; CDR3: CAISAGLAGVYTDTQYF; DNA: TGTGCCATCAGTGCCGGACTAGCGGGGGTCTACACAGATACGCAGTATTTT
J: TRBJ1-2; V: TRBV10-3; D: NA; size: NA; CDR3: CAITGQWNYGYTF; DNA: TGTGCCATCACTGGACAGTGGAACTATGGCTACACCTTC
J: TRBJ2-3; V: TRBV5-1; D: NA; size: many; CDR3: CASSLVEGQQYF; DNA: TGCGCCAGCAGCTTGGTGGAGGGACAGCAGTATTTT
J: TRBJ2-1; V: TRBV12-3/TRBV12-4; D: NA; size: NA; CDR3: CASSLGYSFNEQFF; DNA: TGTGCCAGCAGTTTAGGTTACAGCTTCAATGAGCAGTTCTTC
J: TRBJ2-7; V: TRBV2; D: TRBD2; size: few; CDR3: CASSEGERAGPLYEQYF; DNA: TGTGCCAGCAGTGAAGGGGAGCGAGCGGGACCTCTCTACGAGCAGTACTTC
J: TRBJ2-2; V: TRBV6-1; D: TRBD2; size: NA; CDR3: CASYSGTSGTGELFF; DNA: TGTGCCAGCTACAGTGGGACTAGCGGGACCGGGGAGCTGTTTTTT
J: TRBJ1-2; V: TRBV20-1; D: NA; size: few; CDR3: CSARDLWENYGYTF; DNA: TGCAGTGCTAGAGATCTATGGGAGAACTATGGCTACACCTTC
J: TRBJ2-3; V: TRBV20-1; D: NA; size: NA; CDR3: CSARGTGIRTDTQYF; DNA: TGCAGTGCTAGAGGAACAGGGATTAGAACAGATACGCAGTATTTT
J: TRBJ2-7; V: TRBV7-8; D: TRBD2; size: NA; CDR3: CASSLPGLAPSYEQYF; DNA: TGTGCCAGCAGCTTACCGGGACTAGCGCCGTCCTACGAGCAGTACTTC